This T cell receptor (beta chain) was captured by sequencing in a study of CD8+ T cells in alopecia areata. Across the study: Tofacitinib administration persisted for 6 to 18 months, succeeded by 6 months off drug.

The germline V and J ends were trimmed by 0 bases and 5 bases, with 12 bases remaining between them. Germline lookup yields CDR1 LGHNA and CDR2 YSLEER. The CDR3 extends over 15 amino acids. This clone has only one observation. Its antigen is not known. Regarding the study as a whole: Sequencing of scalp samples also includes resident alphabeta T cells from normal skin. Amid tofacitinib therapy, many expanded lesional clones stayed present in scalp and blood.

Investigators isolated RNA and reverse transcribed it into cDNA to act as the sequencing template. Produced via immunoSEQ multiplex PCR; TCRdb's table is partial and in-frame only. Of 190,000 or so clones in the sample, 55% to 70% were seen once. Sample treatment: oral pan-JAK inhibitor, 5-10 mg twice daily. The TCR sequence derives from a human donor with alopecia areata. The chain has TRBV4-3 and TRBJ2-3; maybe TRBD1 (6 bases). Sequences were derived from CD4+ T cells sorted from blood, sampled at week 4, from a patient treated with tofacitinib. This CDR3 reads CASSQEGQLIDTQYF. The DNA of the CDR3 is TGCGCCAGCAGCCAAGAAGGACAGTTGATAGATACGCAGTATTTT.